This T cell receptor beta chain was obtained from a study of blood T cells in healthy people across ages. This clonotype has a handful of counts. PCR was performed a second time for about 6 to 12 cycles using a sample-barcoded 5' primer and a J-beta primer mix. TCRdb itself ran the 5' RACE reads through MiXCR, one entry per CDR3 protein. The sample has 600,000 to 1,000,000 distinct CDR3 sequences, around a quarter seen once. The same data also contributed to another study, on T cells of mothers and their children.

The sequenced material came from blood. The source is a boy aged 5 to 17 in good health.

The CDR3 DNA follows: TGCAGTGCTAGCCTAGCTAGTTTCTCTGGGGCCAACGTCCTGACTTTC. It is translated as CSASLASFSGANVLTF. The V and J genes are TRBV20-1 and TRBJ2-6; D possibly corresponds to TRBD2 (5 bases). The CDR3 runs 16 residues. The V end lost 3 bases, the J end lost 0 bases, and 12 bases lay between the germline ends. Per the germline V gene, CDR1 is DFQATT and CDR2 is SNEGSKA (reference sequence).